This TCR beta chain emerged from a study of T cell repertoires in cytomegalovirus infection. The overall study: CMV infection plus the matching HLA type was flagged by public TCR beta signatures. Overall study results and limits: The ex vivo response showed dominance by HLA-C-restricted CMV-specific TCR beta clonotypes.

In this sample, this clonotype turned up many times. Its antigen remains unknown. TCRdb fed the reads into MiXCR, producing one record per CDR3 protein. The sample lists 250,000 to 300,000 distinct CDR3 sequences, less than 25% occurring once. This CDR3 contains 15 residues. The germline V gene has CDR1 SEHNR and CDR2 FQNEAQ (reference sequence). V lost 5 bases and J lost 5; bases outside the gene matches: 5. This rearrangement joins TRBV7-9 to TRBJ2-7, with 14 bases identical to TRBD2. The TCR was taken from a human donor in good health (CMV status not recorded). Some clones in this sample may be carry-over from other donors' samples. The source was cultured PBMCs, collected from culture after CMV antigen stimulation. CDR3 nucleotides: TGTGCCAGCAGCCCCTCGGGACTAGCGGGAGACGAGCAGTACTTC. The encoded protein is CASSPSGLAGDEQYF.